This T cell receptor (beta chain) comes out of a study of blood T cell repertoires in COVID-19 (dated by TCRdb to 2018 to 2020). About the investigation overall: Collaborator samples came from the United States, Italy and Spain and covered acute and convalescent phases of COVID-19. Samples came from the ongoing ImmuneRACE study (first 160 participants) plus 1,254 subjects from 6 global collaborators. A freely available public database, intended as a resource for researchers studying the immune response to SARS-CoV-2, is where the repertoires were released. The dataset comprised deeply sampled blood TCRbeta repertoires from subjects exposed to, actively infected with, or recovered from COVID-19. A de-identified subject ID, COVID-19 status, age in years and sex were almost always included in the sample metadata. The prospective study material was composed of cDNA or gDNA derived from T cells, B-cell-depleted T cells, or PBMCs. Where available, HLA class I and class II types were taken from metadata supplied by the sample provider and were not determined by assay-based typing. The research as a whole found: Clinical and demographic metadata were provided uncurated, with the amount varying by source and participant.

Whole blood was collected in K2EDTA tubes by collaborating institutions according to the institutions' own protocols. For TCRbeta analysis, collaborators shipped samples as frozen whole blood, isolated PBMCs, or DNA extracted from either of those sample types. The immunoSEQ Assay, a bias-controlled multiplex PCR, was used to amplify TCRbeta CDR3 regions from genomic DNA. Per the original workflow: Within the assay, amplification of reference gene primers was used to estimate how many nucleated cells each sample contained. To quantify the absolute abundance of each unique TCRbeta CDR3 rearrangement, sequence reads were collapsed and filtered. For each sample, productive Simpson clonality was calculated by taking the square root of Simpson's diversity index across productive rearrangements. Here the immuneACCESS table is served through TCRdb, limited to in-frame sequences with V and J called. Missing clones are a known gap in these copies; in checked studies unresolved V genes cover under half, and the rest lacks a known reason. For V, J and clone size, that table is used; D and trimming come from the DNA. This sample is represented by about 240,000 clones; 65% to 85% of them were singletons. Of the sample, 5.5% falls within the top ten clones.

As to this clone: The antigen it binds to is not known. One base away there is no much larger clone; base qualities are not given.

Sequenced sample: peripheral blood. This sequence originates from a human donor in a cohort sampled during active COVID-19.

The CDR3 sequence is CASSKEAQTQYF. The bases are TGTGCCAGCAGCAAAGAAGCCCAGACCCAGTACTTC. The chain is encoded by TRBV6-1 joined to TRBJ2-5, with no reliable assignment of the D segment. V is pared back by 6 bases and J by 6 bases, with 11 bases lying between the germline termini. Reading from cysteine to phenylalanine, the CDR3 counts 12 amino acids. The entry retains the CDR3 DNA only, 36 bases that are in frame from base 1. From a lookup of the germline V gene, CDR1 and CDR2 are MNHNS and SASEGT.